This note documents a single T cell receptor beta chain sequence. Its antigen is not identified. The identical CDR3 is also encoded by other nucleotide sequences in the sample. The data derive from a study of cytomegalovirus exposure and HLA in healthy donors. Looking at the study overall: Approximately 200 million T cells yielded some 120 million unique TCR beta sequences in earlier analysis. General observations from the study: 15,000 to 20,000 TCR beta sequences were associated with HLA alleles at 0.05 false discovery rate in a later analysis. The study reported that TCR beta sequences accurately predicted HLA-A and HLA-B alleles in most subjects. Rare TCR sequences dominated, though some public TCRs recurred in many donors.

CDR1 and CDR2 (germline): ENHRY, SYGVKD. After removal of 4 bases from V and 2 bases from J, the junction contained 2 bases not matched to a gene. This CDR3 is built from 13 residues. The PCR was carried out with 60 Vbeta primers and 13 Jbeta primers. Sequencing used immunoSEQ multiplex PCR; TCRdb keeps in-frame clones, though not all of them. This table has about 180,000 clones, roughly 84% appearing once. The chain has TRBV10-3 and TRBJ2-7, with TRBD1 matching over 7 bases. The receptor's source is a man aged 30-40 years in good health and CMV-seronegative. The sequencing input was PBMCs. The CDR3 DNA reads as TGTGCCATCAGTGGCAGGGGGACCTACGAGCAGTACTTC. Amino acids: CAISGRGTYEQYF.